The entry below describes one TCR beta chain. Its specificity is not known. Measured with immunoSEQ multiplex PCR; TCRdb has only the in-frame clones, and not every one. The table records about 120,000 clones, about 85% of them present only once. The sample comes from a study of T cell responses to AZD1222 COVID-19 vaccine. In germline, CDR1 is SGHNT, CDR2 YYREEE (reference sequence). This CDR3 contains 13 residues. V gave up 0 bases and J gave up 4 bases, with 7 bases separating them. Study results and limitations: Donors, mostly white British, included more females; clonal diversity was possibly underestimated. Samples come after the peak T cell response, not at day 14. Of spike-specific TCRs, nearly half reportedly target regions left unmutated in variants.

Samples with a second dose at about 4 or about 12 weeks were pooled together. The V and J genes are TRBV5-4 and TRBJ1-2; D possibly corresponds to TRBD1 (5 bases). This receptor was taken from an adult who received the AZD1222 COVID-19 vaccine. The input for sequencing was peripheral blood, taken 28 days after the second AZD1222 dose. CDR3 nucleotide sequence: TGTGCCAGCAGCTTGGGGACAATCTATGGCTACACCTTC. This encodes CASSLGTIYGYTF.